Sequencing of this TCR beta chain was carried out in a study of cytomegalovirus exposure and HLA in healthy donors (dated by TCRdb to the late 2010s). Broadly, across the study: An earlier analysis of roughly 610 of the donors reported about 300 Gb of sequence data and 95 million to 140 million unique TCR beta sequences obtained from about 179 million T cells. An early release that covered several hundred HLA-typed donors contained about 290 gigabases of sequencing data and some 87 million unique TCR sequences. Among the roughly 370 genotyped donors, roughly 80% belonged to the genetic ancestry cluster associated with self-reported Caucasian donors. The study aimed to test whether signatures of past pathogen exposure could be identified by cataloging public T cell receptors. The study used immunosequencing to profile the T cell repertoires of approximately 690 subjects and linked those repertoires to cytomegalovirus serostatus. Along with the approximately 650-subject first cohort, a separate validation cohort of some 130 different subjects was used. The study combined high-throughput TCR immunosequencing, statistical association of individual TCRs with disease status, and machine learning to predict cytomegalovirus infection status. A later analysis re-analyzed previously published TCR beta repertoires from about 730 donors and added high-resolution HLA genotyping to study TCR occurrence patterns. Rather than drawing on any new phenotypic data, the later analysis identified candidate immune exposures from TCR beta sequences and the way those sequences occurred across donors. An earlier analysis of 587 of the donors used high-throughput TCR beta sequencing to judge whether each TCR beta V gene segment behaved as functional or pseudogenic. Donor age, sex, ethnicity and CMV serostatus were compiled alongside the repertoire data. A later genetic analysis used genome-wide SNP genotypes for about 60% of the roughly 700 donors, treating that subset as a discovery cohort. All discovery cohort repertoires had been generated using a single sequencing platform. HLA typing covered class I and class II loci at four-digit resolution. Typing coverage varied by locus: roughly 629-640 donors for A, B, C, DRB1 and DQB1; roughly 500 for DQA1; about 570 for DPA1; about 450 for DPB1. Several DR-DQ haplotypes were treated as single units for association and clustering because of strong linkage in the cohort. Across approximately 400 genotyped donors of the cohort, an average of roughly 200,000 unique TCR beta nucleotide sequences per donor were sequenced, and 15% to 20% of those sequences were non-productive.

Receptor amplification or capture employed the immunoSEQ multiplex PCR assay. For the multiplex PCR, a mixture combining 60 forward primers for TCR Vbeta segments and 13 reverse primers for TCR Jbeta segments was used. The CDR3 region of rearranged TCR beta genes was amplified from genomic DNA by a multiplex PCR assay. The Illumina HiSeq System was used to sequence the amplified TCR beta libraries as 87-base-pair reads. In the source study's methods: Across the roughly 640 repertoires, a later analysis counted approximately 83 million unique TCR beta chains, roughly 11 million of which were shared by at least two donors. Raw reads were error-corrected and collapsed into unique sequences with a nearest-neighbor algorithm that merged closely related sequences to remove PCR and sequencing errors. To assign V, D and J gene segments, CDR3 sequences were aligned to IMGT reference sequences. For a sequence to be retained, a match of at least six nucleotides to both a V gene segment and a J gene segment was required. Rearrangements were called productive when the CDR3 lacked stop codons and stayed in frame with V and J; all others were non-productive. Following IMGT convention, CDR3 was defined as the stretch from the second conserved V-encoded cysteine up to the conserved J-encoded phenylalanine. Sequences without an unambiguous match to a single V gene segment were excluded from the earlier analysis of 450 to 750 of the donors. An earlier analysis of fewer than 650 of the donors classified V segments as functional when productive rearrangements were above 56.7% and as segregating when the standard deviation between donors was above 5%. A statistical classification framework was built to diagnose cytomegalovirus status from the catalog of TCR beta chain sequences. In a later analysis, V and J genes were assigned by comparing TCR nucleotide sequences against IMGT/GENE-DB human TR gene sequences. A later analysis assigned CDR3 sequences and most-parsimonious VDJ recombination scenarios with the TCRdist pipeline. In a later analysis, every TCR beta chain was defined by the combination of its CDR3 amino acid sequence and its V-gene family, and reads without a unique V-gene family were dropped. As a way to deal with suspected cross-contamination and a sequencing artifact, a later analysis dropped roughly 600 nucleotide sequences that were highly shared and had low generation probability. In a later analysis, a clonal expansion index for each public chain was calculated from normalized within-repertoire ranks of inferred template counts. A later analysis computed generation probabilities with a VDJ recombination model fitted to out-of-frame rearrangements, and checked the results against IGoR. A later analysis scored TCR-TCR, TCR-HLA and TCR-CMV co-occurrence with hypergeometric tests, applying a repertoire-size bias correction to TCR pairs. False discovery rates were estimated in a later analysis by permuting HLA or CMV assignments 20 times. In a later analysis, co-occurring TCRs were grouped using DBSCAN, and TCRdist sequence similarity was added for clustering within HLA-allele-positive subsets. For co-occurrence clustering, repertoires with fewer than 30,000 or more than 120,000 public chains were excluded, along with 4 to 6 repertoires with anomalous nucleotide sharing. The immuneACCESS repertoire file appears here via TCRdb, limited to in-frame rearrangements. These files lack a portion of the clones; in checked studies, under half of the deficit traces to unresolved V genes, and the cause of the others is not known. The V and J calls and clone size are taken from that table; D and trimming were inferred from the DNA. The record for this sample contains about 38,000 clones. Approximately 10% of the sample is in the top ten clones.

The CDR3 runs 17 amino acids, cysteine and phenylalanine included. Solely the CDR3 DNA is kept, with 51 bases framed from the first base. V gives up 3 bases and J gives up 2 bases, and the segment between their germline ends measures 20 bases. From a lookup of the germline V gene, CDR1 and CDR2 are MGHRA and YSYEKL. What the research found in general, with its limitations: Compared with the 666-donor mean, donors in an Asian-associated ancestry cluster had fewer N-insertions in productive TCRs, according to a later genetic analysis. Most CMV-associated TCR beta chains appeared to be HLA-restricted in a later analysis, and the HLA associations seemed to be driven largely by CMV exposure. In an earlier analysis of some 640 of the donors, most TCR beta V segments were observed in productive rearrangements about 90% or about 30% of the time, broadly matching IMGT annotations. The authors suggested that the approach could potentially be extended to other disease states and immunological phenotypes. Because HLA typing was missing for some donors at each locus, association tests included only the typed subset. V-gene and J-gene trimming of TCR beta chains was associated with a missense DCLRE1C variant in a later genetic analysis, and the association was replicated in an independent cohort. At a false discovery rate of 0.05, a later analysis linked some 18,000 TCR beta sequences to specific HLA alleles. CMV serostatus was the only immune exposure information available for the cohort. Compared with equally common non-associated chains, HLA-associated TCR beta chains in a later analysis were more clonally expanded and had lower generation probabilities. In vitro tests confirmed that a few of the cytomegalovirus-associated TCR beta chains recognize cytomegalovirus antigens. The study gave a list of 150 to 200 TCR beta chains associated with cytomegalovirus. A cluster of highly shared sequence variants was judged likely to be a technical artifact of the sequencing pipeline. Several of the top co-occurrence clusters appeared to be linked to parvovirus B19, influenza, CMV and Epstein-Barr virus, according to a later analysis. Linkage disequilibrium might explain the correlated functional status among segregating V segments, but an unknown experimental factor could not be excluded. Because the 87-base-pair reads could not distinguish some IMGT-functional V segments, including TRBV6-2 and TRBV6-3, those segments were excluded. Cytomegalovirus status was reported to be diagnosed by the classifier with high specificity and sensitivity in both the original and validation cohorts. In this cohort, only TCR beta chains were sequenced, and detectable features were limited by the absence of alpha or paired-chain data. Assigning TCR associations to individual alleles was difficult when HLA alleles, especially DR and DQ, strongly co-occurred. A further reported finding was that TCR beta sequences accurately predicted the HLA-A and HLA-B alleles for most subjects in the first cohort. Across donors, most TCR sequences were observed very rarely, whereas some public TCRs were present in many individuals. In a later analysis, the rate of TCR association differed among HLA loci, with DRB1 alleles having the most associated TCRs and HLA-C alleles having the fewest. Sequencing depth was assumed to be roughly uniform across donors in the presence/absence analyses, though that assumption may not hold. The earlier analysis of approximately 590 of the donors excluded 15 to 20 rarely observed V segments, including chromosome 9 orphons, because counts were too low.

About this clone itself: Its recognized antigen is unknown.

The cohort consisted of 600 to 700 healthy bone marrow donors. At the time of sampling, all cohort members were nominally healthy, though unrecorded immune exposures were likely present. The donor tested CMV seropositive and was one of the 289 seropositive cohort members. A peripheral blood sample was provided by each donor, and peripheral blood mononuclear cells were used for TCR beta sequencing. Genomic DNA extraction from the blood cell samples was performed with the Qiagen DNeasy Blood Extraction Kit. Sequencing was carried out using PBMCs. The rearranged segments are TRBV4-1 and TRBJ2-7; perhaps TRBD1 is the D gene, with 7 bases matching. The TCR comes from a middle-aged man in good health and CMV-seropositive. The DNA sequence reads TGCGCCAGCAGCCAGGCGGGATGGGAGACAGGGACCTACGAGCAGTACTTC. Its amino acids are CASSQAGWETGTYEQYF.